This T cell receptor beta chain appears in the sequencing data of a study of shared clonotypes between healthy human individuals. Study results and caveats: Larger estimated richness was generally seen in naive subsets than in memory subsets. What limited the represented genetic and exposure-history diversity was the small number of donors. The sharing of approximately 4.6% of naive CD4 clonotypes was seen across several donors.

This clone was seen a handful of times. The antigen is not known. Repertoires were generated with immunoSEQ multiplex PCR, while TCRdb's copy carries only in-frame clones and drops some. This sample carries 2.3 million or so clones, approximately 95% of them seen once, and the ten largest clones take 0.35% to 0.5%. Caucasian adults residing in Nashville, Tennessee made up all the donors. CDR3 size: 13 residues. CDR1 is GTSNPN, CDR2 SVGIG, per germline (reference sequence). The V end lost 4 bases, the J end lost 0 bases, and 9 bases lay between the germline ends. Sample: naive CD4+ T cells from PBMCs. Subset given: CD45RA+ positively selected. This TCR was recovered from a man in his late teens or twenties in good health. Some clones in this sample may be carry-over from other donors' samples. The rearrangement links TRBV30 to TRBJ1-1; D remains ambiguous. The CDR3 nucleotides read TGTGCCTGGATTTCCAGGTTGAACACTGAAGCTTTCTTT. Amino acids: CAWISRLNTEAFF.